This TCR beta chain came from a study of spatial heterogeneity in lung cancer. At the level of the study: Detection consistently captured more beta-chain sequences than alpha-chain sequences.

CDR1 and CDR2 from the germline V gene are SGHVS and FQNEAQ. The CDR3 has 13 amino acids. Each TCR cDNA molecule carried a unique molecular identifier. One entry per CDR3 protein results from TCRdb running MiXCR on the 5' RACE reads. There are about 50,000 distinct CDR3 sequences in the sample; 7.5% to 8% occur only once, and approximately 13% lies in the top ten. Overall study findings and caveats: Blood contained ubiquitous expanded tumor TCRs more at resection than at follow-up.

The sample's time point: sample taken at primary tumor resection. No cells were sorted before sequencing. The whole RNA sequenced was extracted from tumor, nontumor lung or frozen PBMC. There are many counts of this clonotype. Its specificity is not known. The junction differs from germline at one of its ends, possibly a read error. The TCR comes from a female donor with early-stage non-small cell lung cancer. V is TRBV7-8 and J is TRBJ2-6; a possible D gene is TRBD1 (6 bases). Specimen: PBMCs, collected at surgery. CDR3 loop: CASSLGGVNVLTF. The CDR3 nucleotides are TGTGCCAGCAGTTTAGGGGGAGTCAACGTCCTGACTTTC.